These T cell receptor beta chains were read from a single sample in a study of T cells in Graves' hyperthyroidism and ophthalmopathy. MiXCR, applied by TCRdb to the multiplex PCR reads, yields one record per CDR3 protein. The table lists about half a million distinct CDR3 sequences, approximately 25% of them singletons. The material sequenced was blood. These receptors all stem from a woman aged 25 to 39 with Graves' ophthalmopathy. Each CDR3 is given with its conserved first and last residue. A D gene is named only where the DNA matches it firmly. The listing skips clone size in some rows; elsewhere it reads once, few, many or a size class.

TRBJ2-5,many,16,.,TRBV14,CASSQDTSGAGETQYF,TGTGCCAGCAGCCAAGATACCTCGGGGGCTGGAGAGACCCAGTACTTC
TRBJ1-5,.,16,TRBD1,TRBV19,CASSIDTGTANQPQHF,TGTGCCAGTAGTATAGATACCGGGACAGCGAATCAGCCCCAGCATTTT
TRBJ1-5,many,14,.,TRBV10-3,CAISEGSSNQPQHF,TGTGCCATCAGTGAAGGGAGCAGCAATCAGCCCCAGCATTTT
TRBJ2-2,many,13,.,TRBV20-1,CSAGHPNTGELFF,TGCAGTGCGGGGCACCCGAACACCGGGGAGCTGTTTTTT
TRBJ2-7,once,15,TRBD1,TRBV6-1,CASKPTGTGRYEQYF,TGTGCCAGCAAACCTACAGGGACAGGGAGGTACGAGCAGTACTTC
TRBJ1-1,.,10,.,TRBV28,CASSQMEAFF,TGTGCCAGCAGTCAGATGGAAGCTTTCTTT
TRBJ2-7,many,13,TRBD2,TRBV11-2,CASSFSGGEEQYF,TGTGCCAGCAGCTTCAGCGGGGGGGAAGAGCAGTACTTC
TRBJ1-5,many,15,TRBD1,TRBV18,CASSRGQGTNQPQHF,TGTGCCAGCTCCCGTGGACAGGGGACAAATCAGCCCCAGCATTTT
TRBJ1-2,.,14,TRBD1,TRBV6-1,CASTRTGGGTGYTF,TGTGCCAGCACCCGAACAGGGGGCGGTACTGGCTACACCTTC
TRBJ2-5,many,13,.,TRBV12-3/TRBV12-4,CASSLGGLETQYF,TGTGCCAGCAGTTTAGGAGGGCTGGAGACCCAGTACTTC
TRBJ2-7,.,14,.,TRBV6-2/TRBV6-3,CASSYEASSYEQYF,TGTGCCAGCAGTTATGAGGCCAGCTCCTACGAGCAGTACTTC
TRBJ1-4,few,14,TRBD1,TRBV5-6,CASSFGQGSEKLFF,TGTGCCAGCAGCTTTGGACAGGGTAGTGAAAAACTGTTTTTT
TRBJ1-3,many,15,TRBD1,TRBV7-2,CASSRDRDSGNTIYF,TGTGCCAGCAGCCGGGACAGAGACTCTGGAAACACCATATATTTT
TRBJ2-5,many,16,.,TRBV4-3,CASSQGGLMGGETQYF,TGCGCCAGCAGCCAAGGGGGACTGATGGGTGGGGAGACCCAGTACTTC
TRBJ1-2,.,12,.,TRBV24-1,CATSDPRYGYTF,TGTGCCACCAGTGACCCTAGGTATGGCTACACCTTC
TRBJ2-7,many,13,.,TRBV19,CASSDREGDEQYF,TGTGCCAGTAGCGACAGGGAGGGCGACGAGCAGTACTTC
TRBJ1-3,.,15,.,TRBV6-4,CASSQGHTSGNTIYF,TGTGCCAGCAGTCAAGGACATACATCTGGAAACACCATATATTTT
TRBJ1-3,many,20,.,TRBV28,CASSLFIAVGRGISGNTIYF,TGTGCCAGCAGTTTATTCATAGCGGTTGGCCGGGGGATCTCTGGAAACACCATATATTTT
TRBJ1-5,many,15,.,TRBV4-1,CASSQDQGWEQPQHF,TGCGCCAGCAGCCAAGACCAGGGTTGGGAGCAGCCCCAGCATTTT
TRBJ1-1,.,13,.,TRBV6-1,CASKVTVNTEAFF,TGTGCCAGCAAAGTGACAGTGAACACTGAAGCTTTCTTT
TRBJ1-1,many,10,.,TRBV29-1,CSARSTEAFF,TGCAGCGCTCGAAGCACTGAAGCTTTCTTT
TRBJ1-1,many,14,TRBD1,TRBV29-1,CSVVEGAKPKSAFF,TGCAGCGTTGTGGAGGGGGCGAAACCGAAGTCGGCTTTCTTT
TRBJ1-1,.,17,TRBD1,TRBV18,CASSEVDRAAMNTEAFF,TGTGCCAGCTCAGAAGTGGACAGGGCCGCGATGAACACTGAAGCTTTCTTT
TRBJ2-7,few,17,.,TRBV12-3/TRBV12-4,CASSSPGLSSPGYEQYF,TGTGCCAGCAGTTCCCCAGGACTATCCAGCCCGGGTTACGAGCAGTACTTC
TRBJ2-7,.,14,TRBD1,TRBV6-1,CASSRDRALHEQYF,TGTGCCAGCTCCCGGGACAGGGCCCTCCACGAGCAGTACTTC
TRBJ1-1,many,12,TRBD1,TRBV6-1,CASSQQGRWAFF,TGTGCCAGCAGTCAACAGGGGAGGTGGGCTTTCTTT
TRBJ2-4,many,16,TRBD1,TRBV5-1,CASSWPGQGTKNIQYF,TGCGCCAGCAGCTGGCCGGGACAGGGGACCAAAAACATTCAGTACTTC
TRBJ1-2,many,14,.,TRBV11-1,CASNIDPPTGGYTF,TGTGCCAGCAACATAGACCCCCCAACAGGTGGCTACACCTTC
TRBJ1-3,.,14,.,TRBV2,CASTQGLSGNTIYF,TGTGCCAGCACTCAGGGGCTAAGTGGAAACACCATATATTTT
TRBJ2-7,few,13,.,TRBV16,CASSQSWGYEQYF,TGTGCCAGCAGCCAATCTTGGGGGTACGAGCAGTACTTC
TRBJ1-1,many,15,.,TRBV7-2,CASSLTQLENTEAFF,TGTGCCAGCAGCTTAACGCAGCTAGAGAACACTGAAGCTTTCTTT
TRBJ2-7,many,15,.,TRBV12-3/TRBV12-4,CASSAGQSSSYEQYF,TGTGCCAGCAGTGCGGGACAGTCCAGCTCCTACGAGCAGTACTTC
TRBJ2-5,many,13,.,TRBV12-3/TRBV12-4,CASSLDSQETQYF,TGTGCCAGCAGTTTAGATAGCCAAGAGACCCAGTACTTC
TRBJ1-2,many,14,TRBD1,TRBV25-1,CASSRDSGDYGYTF,TGTGCCAGCAGTCGGGACAGTGGTGACTATGGCTACACCTTC
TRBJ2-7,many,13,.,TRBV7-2,CASSLSHGYEQYF,TGTGCCAGCAGCCTATCTCACGGCTACGAGCAGTACTTC
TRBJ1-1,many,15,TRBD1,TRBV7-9,CASSSTRQGWTEAFF,TGTGCCAGCAGCTCTACGCGACAGGGATGGACTGAAGCTTTCTTT
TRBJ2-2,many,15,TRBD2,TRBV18,CASSPGLAATGELFF,TGTGCCAGCTCACCAGGACTAGCGGCCACCGGGGAGCTGTTTTTT
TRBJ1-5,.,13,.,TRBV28,CASRDDTNQPQHF,TGTGCCAGCAGGGATGACACGAATCAGCCCCAGCATTTT
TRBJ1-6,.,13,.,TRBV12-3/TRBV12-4,CASSQGPNSPLHF,TGTGCCAGCAGCCAGGGACCTAATTCACCCCTCCACTTT
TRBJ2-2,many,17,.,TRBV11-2,CASSWSGTAINTGELFF,TGTGCCAGCAGCTGGTCCGGGACGGCGATAAACACCGGGGAGCTGTTTTTT
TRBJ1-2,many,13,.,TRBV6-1,CASSEYGDYGYTF,TGTGCCAGCAGTGAATATGGGGACTATGGCTACACCTTC
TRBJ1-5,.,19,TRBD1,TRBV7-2,CASSLAMNRGIYSNQPQHF,TGTGCCAGCAGCTTAGCGATGAACAGGGGGATCTATAGCAATCAGCCCCAGCATTTT
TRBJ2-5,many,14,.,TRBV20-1,CSASFLQGRETQYF,TGCAGTGCTAGCTTTTTACAGGGGAGGGAGACCCAGTACTTC